This is a list of T cell receptor beta chains from one sample in a study of T cells in tumors after PD-1 blockade. Using immunoSEQ multiplex PCR, the repertoire was profiled, and TCRdb retains in-frame clones only, with some absent. The sample lists around 14,000 clones; 65% to 70% were seen once. Sequenced here: tumor tissue, sampled after anti-PD-1 treatment. The receptors here all came from a human donor with cutaneous squamous cell carcinoma. Each CDR3 is given with its conserved first and last residue. A D gene is named only where the DNA matches it firmly. Size values are once, few and many counts, or a class for expanded clones, and some rows have none.

V	J	size	D	CDR3	DNA
TRBV11-2	TRBJ2-1	medium-sized	TRBD2	CASSRIKGTSGLSYNEQFF	TGTGCCAGCAGCCGAATTAAAGGGACTAGCGGACTCTCCTACAATGAGCAGTTCTTC
TRBV2	TRBJ2-3	few	-	CASHQIRDFVTDTQYF	TGTGCCAGCCATCAAATCCGGGACTTCGTGACAGATACGCAGTATTTT
TRBV5-1	TRBJ2-1	-	-	CASSSHGGAYNEQFF	TGCGCCAGCAGCTCCCACGGCGGAGCTTACAATGAGCAGTTCTTC
TRBV5-1	TRBJ2-5	-	TRBD2	CASSLAVQRETETQYF	TGCGCCAGCAGCTTGGCCGTTCAGCGGGAGACCGAGACCCAGTACTTC
TRBV5-8	TRBJ1-2	-	TRBD1	CASSKTGPYGYTF	TGTGCCAGCAGCAAGACAGGGCCCTATGGCTACACCTTC
TRBV27	TRBJ1-2	-	-	CASSEMGAGGYTF	TGTGCCAGCAGTGAGATGGGGGCTGGTGGCTACACCTTC
TRBV27	TRBJ2-5	-	-	CASSSTPPQETQYF	TGTGCCAGCAGTTCCACTCCCCCCCAAGAGACCCAGTACTTC
TRBV5-6	TRBJ1-6	-	-	CASSLFPGSSPLHF	TGTGCCAGCAGCCTATTTCCCGGGAGTTCACCCCTCCACTTT
TRBV19	TRBJ2-5	-	TRBD2	CASSTPGRVGASALQETQYF	TGTGCCAGTAGTACGCCCGGGAGGGTAGGGGCTAGCGCGCTTCAAGAGACCCAGTACTTC
TRBV27	TRBJ1-5	once	-	CANSIRQDSNQPQHF	TGTGCCAATTCCATCCGACAGGATAGCAATCAGCCCCAGCATTTT
TRBV7-9	TRBJ2-7	-	-	CASSLVSPDQVSYEQYF	TGTGCCAGCAGCTTAGTCTCTCCAGACCAGGTCTCCTACGAGCAGTACTTC
TRBV6-5	TRBJ2-7	few	TRBD1	CASRRTGRYEQYF	TGTGCCAGCAGGAGGACAGGGAGGTACGAGCAGTACTTC
TRBV6-5	TRBJ2-7	medium-sized	TRBD1	CASSGDSPYEQYF	TGTGCCAGCAGCGGGGACAGCCCCTACGAGCAGTACTTC
TRBV18	TRBJ2-5	-	-	CASSLGLYQETQYF	TGTGCCAGCTCATTGGGGTTGTACCAAGAGACCCAGTACTTC
TRBV5-4	TRBJ2-6	-	TRBD1	CASSAGQGANLGANVLTF	TGTGCCAGCAGCGCGGGACAGGGGGCGAATTTGGGGGCCAACGTCCTGACTTTC
TRBV5-1	TRBJ1-1	-	TRBD1	CASSPAGGNTEAFF	TGCGCCAGCAGTCCGGCAGGGGGAAACACTGAAGCTTTCTTT
TRBV6-5	TRBJ2-7	-	TRBD2	CASSVGTSGSYEQYF	TGTGCCAGCAGCGTAGGGACTAGCGGGAGCTACGAGCAGTACTTC
TRBV20-1	TRBJ2-1	-	-	CSASKDTDEQFF	TGCAGTGCTAGTAAAGATACGGACGAGCAGTTCTTC
TRBV18	TRBJ2-1	-	TRBD2	CASSPSWGGSEQFF	TGTGCCAGCTCACCCTCATGGGGGGGTTCTGAGCAGTTCTTC
TRBV27	TRBJ2-3	-	-	CASSSSQPRPAPDTQYF	TGTGCCAGCAGTTCTTCTCAGCCACGACCCGCCCCAGATACGCAGTATTTT
TRBV28	TRBJ2-7	-	-	CASSLEASWQYF	TGTGCCAGCAGTTTGGAAGCGTCCTGGCAGTACTTC
TRBV3-1/TRBV3-2	TRBJ1-1	medium-sized	-	CASSADMNTEAFF	TGTGCCAGCAGCGCGGACATGAACACTGAAGCTTTCTTT
TRBV7-2	TRBJ2-7	-	TRBD1	CASSLISGQYEQYF	TGTGCCAGCAGCCTTATTTCGGGACAGTACGAGCAGTACTTC
TRBV24-1	TRBJ2-1	-	-	CATSDNSRASYNEQFF	TGTGCCACCAGTGATAACAGTAGGGCATCCTACAATGAGCAGTTCTTC
TRBV5-1	TRBJ2-1	-	TRBD2	CASSSSGGAYNEQFF	TGCGCCAGCAGCTCTAGCGGGGGGGCCTACAATGAGCAGTTCTTC
TRBV7-8	TRBJ2-1	-	-	CASSSYKVSSYNEQFF	TGTGCCAGCAGCTCATATAAGGTCTCCTCCTACAATGAGCAGTTCTTC
TRBV6-5	TRBJ2-3	-	-	CASRTGASSTDTQYF	TGTGCCAGCAGGACAGGTGCTTCTAGCACAGATACGCAGTATTTT
TRBV2	TRBJ1-4	few	TRBD1	CASDPGTANEKLFF	TGTGCCAGCGATCCCGGGACAGCTAATGAAAAACTGTTTTTT
TRBV5-1	TRBJ2-1	-	-	CASSLDRLGQFF	TGCGCCAGCAGCTTGGATCGCCTTGGGCAGTTCTTC
TRBV7-2	TRBJ2-4	-	TRBD2	CASSLSRGLAGAKNIQYF	TGTGCCAGCAGCTTATCCCGGGGACTAGCGGGAGCCAAAAACATTCAGTACTTC
TRBV7-6	TRBJ2-3	-	TRBD1	CASSLGGQGGTDTQYF	TGTGCCAGCAGCTTAGGCGGACAGGGGGGCACAGATACGCAGTATTTT
TRBV2	TRBJ2-5	-	-	CASTLGPETQYF	TGTGCCAGCACTCTGGGCCCAGAGACCCAGTACTTC
TRBV2	TRBJ1-2	-	-	CASSETSSRARATYGYTF	TGTGCCAGCAGTGAAACCTCTTCCCGTGCCAGAGCGACCTATGGCTACACCTTC
TRBV19	TRBJ1-2	-	-	CASRLAQGSGYTF	TGTGCCAGTAGGTTGGCACAGGGAAGTGGCTACACCTTC
TRBV29-1	TRBJ2-5	-	-	CSAKEMTETQYF	TGCAGCGCCAAGGAAATGACCGAGACCCAGTACTTC
TRBV2	TRBJ1-2	-	-	CASSDYGRYGYTF	TGTGCCAGCAGTGACTACGGTCGGTATGGCTACACCTTC
TRBV4-3	TRBJ1-2	-	-	CASSQVADSAYGYTF	TGCGCCAGCAGCCAAGTAGCTGACAGCGCCTATGGCTACACCTTC
TRBV6-5	TRBJ2-7	-	TRBD1	CASNPGGSEQYF	TGTGCCAGCAACCCAGGGGGCAGCGAGCAGTACTTC
TRBV19	TRBJ2-1	large	-	CASSLDGSSYNEQFF	TGTGCCAGTAGTTTGGACGGCAGCTCCTACAATGAGCAGTTCTTC
TRBV11-3	TRBJ2-5	-	TRBD2	CASSPSGLAGGHQETQYF	TGTGCCAGCAGCCCATCGGGACTAGCGGGGGGCCATCAAGAGACCCAGTACTTC
TRBV28	TRBJ1-1	-	-	CASSLWGTMNTEAFF	TGTGCCAGCAGTTTATGGGGGACCATGAACACTGAAGCTTTCTTT
TRBV28	TRBJ2-7	-	-	CASSPRGSGGDYEQYF	TGTGCCAGCAGCCCTAGGGGTTCGGGGGGCGACTACGAGCAGTACTTC
TRBV12-5	TRBJ2-5	-	TRBD1	CASGGGTGTQYF	TGTGCTAGTGGTGGGGGGACAGGGACCCAGTACTTC
TRBV24-1	TRBJ1-6	-	-	CATSERGNSPLHF	TGTGCCACCAGTGAGCGGGGAAATTCACCCCTCCACTTT
TRBV2	TRBJ2-3	-	-	CASSERGGEVADTQYF	TGTGCCAGCAGTGAACGGGGCGGGGAGGTCGCAGATACGCAGTATTTT
TRBV11-2	TRBJ2-3	-	-	CASGRAGVSTDTQYF	TGTGCCAGCGGAAGGGCAGGGGTTAGCACAGATACGCAGTATTTT
TRBV19	TRBJ1-5	-	-	CASSIRGSNQPQHF	TGTGCCAGTAGTATAAGGGGTAGCAATCAGCCCCAGCATTTT
TRBV19	TRBJ2-1	-	-	CASSGLQGYNEQFF	TGTGCCAGTAGTGGGCTACAGGGCTACAATGAGCAGTTCTTC
TRBV7-2	TRBJ2-1	-	TRBD2	CASTGGLAGFSNEQFF	TGTGCCAGCACCGGGGGACTAGCGGGATTCAGCAATGAGCAGTTCTTC